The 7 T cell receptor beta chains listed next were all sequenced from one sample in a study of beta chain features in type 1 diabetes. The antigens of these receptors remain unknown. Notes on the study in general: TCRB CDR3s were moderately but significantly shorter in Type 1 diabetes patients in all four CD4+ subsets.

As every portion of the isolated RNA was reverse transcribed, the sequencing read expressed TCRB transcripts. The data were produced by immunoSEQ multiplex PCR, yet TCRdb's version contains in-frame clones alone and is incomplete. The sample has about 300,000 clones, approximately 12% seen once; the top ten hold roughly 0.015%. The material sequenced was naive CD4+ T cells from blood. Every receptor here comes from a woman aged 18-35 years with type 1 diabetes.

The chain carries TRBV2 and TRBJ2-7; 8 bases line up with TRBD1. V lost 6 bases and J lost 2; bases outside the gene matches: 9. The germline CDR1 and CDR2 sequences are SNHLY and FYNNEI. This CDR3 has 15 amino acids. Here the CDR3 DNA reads TGTGCCAGCAGCCTATCCGACAGGGGCACCTACGAGCAGTACTTC. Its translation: CASSLSDRGTYEQYF.

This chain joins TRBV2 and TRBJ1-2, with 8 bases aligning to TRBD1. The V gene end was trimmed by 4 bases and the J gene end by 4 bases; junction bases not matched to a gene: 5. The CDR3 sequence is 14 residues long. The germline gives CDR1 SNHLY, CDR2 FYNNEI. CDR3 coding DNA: TGTGCCAGCAGTGGGACAGGGCCTGTCTATGGCTACACCTTC. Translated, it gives CASSGTGPVYGYTF.

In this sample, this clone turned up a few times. CDR3 residues: CASSLARGASGYQETQYF. The CDR3 region has the DNA TGTGCCAGCAGCTTAGCGCGGGGGGCTAGCGGGTACCAAGAGACCCAGTACTTC. This sequence joins TRBV7-2 and TRBJ2-5, with 8 bases fitting TRBD2. V gave up 0 bases and J gave up 0 bases; unmatched junction bases: 9. This CDR3 region has 18 residues. Germline V gene lookup returns CDR1 SGHTA and CDR2 FQGNSA.

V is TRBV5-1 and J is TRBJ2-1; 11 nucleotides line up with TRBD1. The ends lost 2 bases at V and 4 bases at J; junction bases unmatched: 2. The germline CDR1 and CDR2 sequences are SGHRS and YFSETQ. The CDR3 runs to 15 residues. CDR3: CASSFRDRGYNEQFF. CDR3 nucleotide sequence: TGCGCCAGCAGCTTCCGGGACAGGGGGTACAATGAGCAGTTCTTC. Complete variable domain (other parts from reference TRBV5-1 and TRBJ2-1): KAGVTQTPRYLIKTRGQQVTLSCSPISGHRSVSWYQQTPGQGLQFLFEYFSETQRNKGNFPGRFSGRQFSNSRSEMNVSTLELGDSALYLCASSFRDRGYNEQFFGPGTRLTVL.

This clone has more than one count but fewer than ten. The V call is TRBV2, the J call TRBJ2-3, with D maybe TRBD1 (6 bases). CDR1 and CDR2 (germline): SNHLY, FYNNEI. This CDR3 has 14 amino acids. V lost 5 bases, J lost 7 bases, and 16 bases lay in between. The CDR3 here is CASSNPLGGNTQYF. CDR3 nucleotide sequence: TGTGCCAGCAGTAATCCCTTAGGGGGAAATACGCAGTATTTT. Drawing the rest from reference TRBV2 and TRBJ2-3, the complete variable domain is EPEVTQTPSHQVTQMGQEVILRCVPISNHLYFYWYRQILGQKVEFLVSFYNNEISEKSEIFDDQFSVERPDGSNFTLKIRSTKLEDSAMYFCASSNPLGGNTQYFGPGTRLTVL.

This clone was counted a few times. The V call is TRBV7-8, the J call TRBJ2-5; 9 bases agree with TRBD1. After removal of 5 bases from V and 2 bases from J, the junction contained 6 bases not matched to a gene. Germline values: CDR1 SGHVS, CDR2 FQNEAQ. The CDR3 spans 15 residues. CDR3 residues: CASSLGQGRQETQYF. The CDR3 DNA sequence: TGTGCCAGCAGCCTAGGACAGGGGAGGCAAGAGACCCAGTACTTC.

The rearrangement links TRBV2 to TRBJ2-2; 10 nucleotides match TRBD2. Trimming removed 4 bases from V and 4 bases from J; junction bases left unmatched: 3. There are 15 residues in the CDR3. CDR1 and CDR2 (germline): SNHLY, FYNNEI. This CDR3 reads CASSVGLAVTGELFF. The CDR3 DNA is TGTGCCAGCAGTGTCGGACTAGCGGTCACCGGGGAGCTGTTTTTT. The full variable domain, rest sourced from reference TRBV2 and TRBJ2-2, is EPEVTQTPSHQVTQMGQEVILRCVPISNHLYFYWYRQILGQKVEFLVSFYNNEISEKSEIFDDQFSVERPDGSNFTLKIRSTKLEDSAMYFCASSVGLAVTGELFFGEGSRLTVL.